What follows are 30 T cell receptor beta chains derived from one specimen sequenced in a study of cytomegalovirus exposure and HLA in healthy donors. The PCR ran on 60 Vbeta and 13 Jbeta primers. Some clones are missing from TCRdb's copy, which holds only in-frame ones; the method was immunoSEQ multiplex PCR. The sample shows roughly 190,000 clones, about 85% of them seen only once. Sequenced input: PBMCs. All receptors come from a woman aged 50 to 60 in good health and CMV-seropositive.

This chain connects TRBV5-1 to TRBJ1-2, with D unresolved. The CDR3 length is 12 residues. The germline gives CDR1 SGHRS, CDR2 YFSETQ. Trimming took 2 bases from V and 6 from J, leaving 8 bases between them. The CDR3 DNA is TGCGCCAGCAGCTTATCGAGTGATGGCTACACCTTC. It encodes CASSLSSDGYTF.

This clone was seen more than once but under ten times. This rearrangement joins TRBV6-7 to TRBJ1-5; a possible D gene is TRBD1 (5 bases). TRBV6-7 is an ORF, and what it does is uncertain. The CDR3 is 17 residues long. Trimming left V 5 bases short and J 1 base short, with 18 bases between. This CDR3 is CASSIQPGIRSNQPQHF. CDR3 in DNA: TGTGCCAGCAGTATCCAGCCAGGGATCCGGAGCAATCAGCCCCAGCATTTT.

This chain joins TRBV30 and TRBJ1-1; 7 positions match TRBD1. The CDR3 has 14 amino acids. Unmatched junction bases numbered 6, after V lost 4 bases and J lost 1 base. Germline CDR1 and CDR2: GTSNPN and SVGIG (reference sequence). The CDR3 is CAWTRGQSNTEAFF. The CDR3 coding sequence is TGTGCCTGGACGAGGGGACAGTCGAACACTGAAGCTTTCTTT.

The genes are TRBV6-5 and TRBJ2-3, with 8 bases lining up with TRBD1. The germline gives CDR1 MNHEY, CDR2 SVGAGI. Germline trimming cut 6 bases from V and 3 bases from J; bases unmatched to any gene: 5. The CDR3 has 14 residues. In DNA, the CDR3 is TGTGCCAGCAGAAACAGGGGGTGGACAGATACGCAGTATTTT. As protein: CASRNRGWTDTQYF.

The chain joins TRBV7-8 to TRBJ2-1; D is perhaps TRBD1 (5 bases). This CDR3 comprises 14 residues. V was clipped by 2 bases and J by 8 bases, with 13 bases between them. The V gene's germline CDR1 is SGHVS and CDR2 FQNEAQ. In DNA form, the CDR3 reads TGTGCCAGCAGCTTAAAAGAGGACACAGATGAGCAGTTCTTC. It is translated as CASSLKEDTDEQFF.

This clone appeared a few times. The chain carries TRBV14 and TRBJ1-1, with no clear D. Per the germline V gene, CDR1 is SGHDN and CDR2 is FVKESK. V lost 0 bases, J lost 5 bases, and 7 bases lay in between. This CDR3 spans 13 amino acids. CDR3 sequence reads: CASSQDQVTEAFF. The CDR3 DNA reads TGTGCCAGCAGCCAAGATCAGGTTACTGAAGCTTTCTTT.

The chain uses TRBV4-1 and TRBJ1-4; D possibly corresponds to TRBD1 (5 bases). The length of the CDR3 is 15 residues. The germline V gene encodes CDR1 MGHRA and CDR2 YSYEKL. V lost 3 bases and J lost 5, with 13 bases in between. The CDR3 protein is CASSHTGEVNEKLFF. The CDR3 DNA reads as TGCGCCAGCAGCCATACGGGGGAAGTCAATGAAAAACTGTTTTTT.

V and J are TRBV5-6 and TRBJ1-2, with D uncertain. Germline V CDR1 and CDR2: SGHDT, YYEEEE. CDR3 size: 16 residues. V was shortened by 5 bases and J by 3 bases, with 20 bases between the two germline ends. CDR3 coding DNA: TGTGCCAGCAGTCTGATGATGGTTTCTAGGCACTATGGCTACACCTTC. Amino acids: CASSLMMVSRHYGYTF. The full variable domain, in which reference TRBV5-6 and TRBJ1-2 provide the parts outside the CDR3, is DAGVTQSPTHLIKTRGQQVTLRCSPKSGHDTVSWYQQALGQGPQFIFQYYEEEERQRGNFPDRFSGHQFPNYSSELNVNALLLGDSALYLCASSLMMVSRHYGYTFGSGTRLTVV.

The chain uses TRBV6-5 and TRBJ1-2; 10 bases agree with TRBD1. Germline V gene lookup returns CDR1 MNHEY and CDR2 SVGAGI. After removal of 0 bases from V and 4 bases from J, the junction contained 5 bases not matched to a gene. The CDR3 runs to 16 residues. CDR3 residues: CASSYSGQGVLYGYTF. In DNA, the CDR3 is TGTGCCAGCAGTTACTCCGGACAGGGGGTACTCTATGGCTACACCTTC.

The V gene is TRBV11-1, the J gene TRBJ2-1; D is perhaps TRBD1 (5 bases). Per the germline V gene, CDR1 is SGHAT and CDR2 is FQDESV (reference sequence). The CDR3 is made up of 17 amino acids. V shed 5 bases and J shed 0 bases, with 17 bases lying between them. CDR3 nucleotide sequence: TGTGCCAGCAGCCAGGGAAAGACCTCCAGCTCCTACAATGAGCAGTTCTTC. It translates to CASSQGKTSSSYNEQFF.

V gene TRBV12-5 combines with J gene TRBJ1-1, with D unclear. Looked up from germline, CDR1 is LGHNT and CDR2 is FRNRAP. The V end lost 2 bases, the J end lost 0 bases, and 4 bases lay between the germline ends. The CDR3 covers 13 residues. This CDR3 reads CASGLSMNTEAFF. The CDR3 DNA is TGTGCTAGTGGTTTGTCAATGAACACTGAAGCTTTCTTT.

CDR3 sequence (DNA): TGCGCCAGCAGCTTGCGGCTAGCGGGGGTCGGGGAGCTGTTTTTT. Its translation: CASSLRLAGVGELFF. The chain uses TRBV5-1 and TRBJ2-2, with 10 bases lining up with TRBD2. Losses at the gene ends were 1 base for V and 7 bases for J; bases not matched to a gene: 4. The germline V gene encodes CDR1 SGHRS and CDR2 YFSETQ. The CDR3 extends over 15 amino acids.

The chain uses TRBV28 and TRBJ1-2; 7 nucleotides agree with TRBD1. The V and J ends lost 4 bases and 8 bases, in that order; junction bases with no gene match: 7. CDR1 and CDR2 from the germline V gene are MDHEN and SYDVKM. The CDR3 sequence is 13 residues long. The CDR3 nucleotides are TGTGCCAGCAGTTCACAGGGGATTGGGGGCTACACCTTC. Translating it yields CASSSQGIGGYTF.

The V call is TRBV19, the J call TRBJ2-7; tentative D call: TRBD2 (5 bases). CDR1 and CDR2 (germline): LNHDA, SQIVND (reference sequence). V lost 2 bases and J 2 bases, leaving 7 bases between the germline ends. The CDR3 consists of 13 residues. The CDR3 region is CASSIQEAYEQYF. For the CDR3, the DNA is TGTGCCAGTAGTATACAGGAGGCCTACGAGCAGTACTTC. The full variable domain, with the rest looked up from reference TRBV19 and TRBJ2-7, is DGGITQSPKYLFRKEGQNVTLSCEQNLNHDAMYWYRQDPGQGLRLIYYSQIVNDFQKGDIAEGYSVSREKKESFPLTVTSAQKNPTAFYLCASSIQEAYEQYFGPGTRLTVT.

The chain carries TRBV19 and TRBJ2-1, with 8 positions matching TRBD2. V shed 4 bases, J shed 5 bases, and the junction held 7 bases outside the gene matches. The germline CDR1 and CDR2 sequences are LNHDA and SQIVND (reference sequence). This CDR3 comprises 15 residues. CDR3 DNA sequence: TGTGCCAGTAGTAGCCCCGGGGGGGGACACAATGAGCAGTTCTTC. Its translation is CASSSPGGGHNEQFF.

A few counts support this clone. At one boundary the junction diverges from the germline segment, which might be a read error. V is TRBV9 and J is TRBJ1-1; D unresolved. The CDR3 has 12 residues. From germline, CDR1 is SGDLS and CDR2 YYNGEE. The CDR3 region is CASSVVNGSPSF. CDR3 nucleotides: TGTGCCAGCAGCGTAGTGAATGGCTCGCCCTCATTT. Using reference TRBV9 and TRBJ1-1 for the parts outside the CDR3, the full variable domain is DSGVTQTPKHLITATGQRVTLRCSPRSGDLSVYWYQQSLDQGLQFLIQYYNGEERAKGNILERFSAQQFPDLHSELNLSSLELGDSALYFCASSVVNGSPSFGQGTRLTVV.

The chain is built from TRBV5-4 and TRBJ2-7, with 7 bases fitting TRBD1. The CDR3 has 14 amino acids. Trimming cost V 4 bases and J 1 base; bases outside gene matches: 5. The V gene's germline CDR1 is SGHNT and CDR2 YYREEE (reference sequence). CDR3 loop: CASSQQGKSYEQYF. DNA of the CDR3: TGTGCCAGCAGCCAACAGGGGAAGTCCTACGAGCAGTACTTC.

The chain recombines TRBV5-1 with TRBJ2-5; weak D call: TRBD2 (6 bases). The ends were cut back, 4 bases at V and 3 bases at J, with 13 bases in the middle. There are 14 residues in the CDR3. Germline CDR1 SGHRS, CDR2 YFSETQ. As DNA, the CDR3 is TGCGCCAGCAGCCCTTCAACGGGGGAAGAGACCCAGTACTTC. Amino acid sequence: CASSPSTGEETQYF. The full variable domain, its missing parts supplied by reference TRBV5-1 and TRBJ2-5, is KAGVTQTPRYLIKTRGQQVTLSCSPISGHRSVSWYQQTPGQGLQFLFEYFSETQRNKGNFPGRFSGRQFSNSRSEMNVSTLELGDSALYLCASSPSTGEETQYFGPGTRLLVL.

The chain combines TRBV4-1 with TRBJ1-5; D remains unclear. This CDR3 has 16 amino acids. Trimming shortened V by 0 bases and J by 6 bases, and 15 bases separated the two germline ends. Germline V CDR1 and CDR2: MGHRA, YSYEKL. Written as DNA, the CDR3 is TGCGCCAGCAGCCAAGAAGGCGGGGTTTTAGCTCAGCCCCAGCATTTT. The encoded protein is CASSQEGGVLAQPQHF.

This clone came up once. The V call is TRBV7-2, the J call TRBJ2-5, with 7 nucleotides matching TRBD2. V lost 3 bases to trimming and J lost 2 bases; unmatched junction nucleotides: 6. The germline V gene encodes CDR1 SGHTA and CDR2 FQGNSA. This CDR3 comprises 15 residues. The CDR3 protein is CASSFSASGQETQYF. Here the CDR3 DNA reads TGTGCCAGCAGCTTTTCAGCTAGCGGACAAGAGACCCAGTACTTC. Drawing the rest from reference TRBV7-2 and TRBJ2-5, the complete variable domain is GAGVSQSPSNKVTEKGKDVELRCDPISGHTALYWYRQSLGQGLEFLIYFQGNSAPDKSGLPSDRFSAERTGGSVSTLTIQRTQQEDSAVYLCASSFSASGQETQYFGPGTRLLVL.

This clone was found a few times. The rearrangement joins TRBV5-1 to TRBJ2-6; tentative D call: TRBD2 (6 bases). Trimming took 3 bases from V and 4 from J, leaving 8 bases between them. This CDR3 spans 14 amino acids. Germline V gives CDR1 SGHRS, CDR2 YFSETQ. The chain's CDR3 is CASSSGVGANVLTF. CDR3 in DNA: TGCGCCAGCAGCTCGGGGGTCGGGGCCAACGTCCTGACTTTC.

This clone occurred a few times. V and J are TRBV4-3 and TRBJ1-2, with a tentative D call TRBD1 (6 bases). This CDR3 has 17 amino acids. V was pared by 0 bases and J by 8 bases, with 22 bases between. CDR1 is LGHNA, CDR2 YSLEER, per germline. CDR3: CASSQDRGRGEAWGYTF. CDR3 nucleotides: TGCGCCAGCAGCCAAGACAGGGGTAGGGGAGAGGCTTGGGGCTACACCTTC.

The chain uses TRBV7-3 and TRBJ1-6; a possible D gene is TRBD1 (6 bases). V was cut by 2 bases and J by 3 bases, with 11 bases left in between. This CDR3 has 16 residues. Germline V gives CDR1 SGHTA, CDR2 FQGTGA. CDR3 DNA sequence: TGTGCCAGCAGCTTAGGCGGGGGCTTCTATAATTCACCCCTCCACTTT. Its protein is CASSLGGGFYNSPLHF.

The chain recombines TRBV18 with TRBJ1-6; D not resolved. The CDR3 covers 12 residues. Trimming cost V 4 bases and J 6 bases, with 4 bases left between them. Germline values: CDR1 KGHSH, CDR2 LQKENI. This chain's CDR3 is CASSRPNSPLHF. CDR3 coding DNA: TGTGCCAGCTCACGGCCTAATTCACCCCTCCACTTT.

This sequence joins TRBV18 and TRBJ1-5; D remains unclear. V lost 2 bases and J lost 0, with 23 bases in between. This CDR3 spans 20 amino acids. CDR1 and CDR2 (germline): KGHSH, LQKENI. This chain's CDR3 is CASSPSRVIGREISNQPQHF. The CDR3 DNA reads as TGTGCCAGCTCACCATCACGGGTTATCGGACGGGAGATTAGCAATCAGCCCCAGCATTTT.

This clone was detected only once. V usage is TRBV6-5 and J usage is TRBJ2-7; 8 bases are shared with TRBD2. The CDR3 extends over 16 amino acids. After removal of 1 base from V and 2 bases from J, the junction contained 7 bases not matched to a gene. Per germline, CDR1 MNHEY and CDR2 SVGAGI. CDR3 in DNA: TGTGCCAGCAGTTACTTAGCCGAGCGGGGGACCTACGAGCAGTACTTC. The encoded protein is CASSYLAERGTYEQYF.

The rearrangement uses TRBV6-1 and TRBJ1-1, with a weak D call TRBD1 (6 bases). The germline gives CDR1 MNHNS, CDR2 SASEGT. The ends were cut back, 7 bases at V and 1 base at J, with 13 bases in the middle. There are 14 residues in the CDR3. CDR3 sequence reads: CASTPGQQNTEAFF. The CDR3 nucleotides are TGTGCCAGCACCCCGGGACAACAGAACACTGAAGCTTTCTTT.

V is TRBV9 and J is TRBJ2-2; no firm D call. This CDR3 has 17 amino acids. In germline, CDR1 is SGDLS, CDR2 YYNGEE. The V end was cut by 2 bases, the J end by 2 bases, with 16 bases between. Here the CDR3 DNA reads TGTGCCAGCAGCGTTCTAGAACTACCTCTTAACACCGGGGAGCTGTTTTTT. Amino acid sequence: CASSVLELPLNTGELFF.

A single count supports this clone. Relative to the germline gene, one junction end is altered; a read error may explain this. V usage is TRBV7-9 and J usage is TRBJ1-6, with D unresolved. There are 15 residues in the CDR3. CDR1 is SEHNR, CDR2 FQNEAQ, per germline (reference sequence). Here the CDR3 reads CSSSVRSSYNSPLHF. Written as DNA, the CDR3 is TGTTCCAGCAGCGTAAGGAGCTCCTATAATTCACCCCTCCACTTT.

The chain joins TRBV7-6 to TRBJ2-3; 7 nucleotides align to TRBD2. J was trimmed by 0 bases and V by 10 bases; bases with no gene match: 10. The CDR3 sequence is 15 residues long. Germline assignment: CDR1 SGHVS and CDR2 FNYEAQ. CDR3 nucleotides: TGTGCCACCCTACCGACTAGCCTAAGCACAGATACGCAGTATTTT. This translates into CATLPTSLSTDTQYF.